This TCR beta chain was found in a study of blood T cell repertoires in COVID-19 (dated by TCRdb to the early 2020s). Study-level background: Samples covering the acute and convalescent phases of COVID-19 were provided by collaborators in the United States, Italy and Spain. Deeply sampled blood TCRbeta repertoires from subjects exposed to, actively infected with, or recovered from COVID-19 were included in the dataset. The sample metadata nearly always contained a de-identified subject ID, COVID-19 status, age in years and sex. Where available, HLA class I and class II types were obtained from metadata supplied by the sample provider rather than from assay-based typing. A freely available public database, intended as a resource for researchers studying the immune response to SARS-CoV-2, is where the repertoires were released. The material from the prospective study consisted of cDNA or gDNA derived from T cells, B-cell-depleted T cells, or PBMCs. Samples were obtained from the ongoing ImmuneRACE study (first 160 participants) and from about 1,300 subjects provided by 6 global collaborators.

TCRbeta CDR3 regions were amplified from genomic DNA using the immunoSEQ Assay, a bias-controlled multiplex PCR. The authors' pipeline ran thus. The number of nucleated cells in each sample was estimated from the amplification of reference gene primers within the assay. Sequence reads were collapsed and filtered to measure the absolute abundance of every unique TCRbeta CDR3 rearrangement. For each sample, productive Simpson clonality was calculated as the square root of Simpson's diversity index over productive rearrangements. Held by TCRdb, this immuneACCESS table contains in-frame sequences only and omits some clones. Under half of the omission traces to an unresolved V gene where checked; the cause of the rest is unknown. V, J and clone size were drawn from that table, and D and trimming were deduced from the DNA. The sample records 50,000 to 65,000 clones, more than 55% of which are singletons. The ten largest clonotypes hold 51% of the sample.

Enrolling through a virtual design, the prospective study's participants ranged in age from roughly 18 to 89 years and lived across around 25 United States geographic areas. To assign participants to cohorts, the prospective study relied on clinical history that participants themselves reported in a screening survey and a study questionnaire. Exposed participants were defined as having been in contact with someone with a PCR-confirmed or clinician-diagnosed COVID-19 case within 2 weeks of study entry. Each participant in the prospective study had whole blood, serum and a nasopharyngeal or oropharyngeal swab collected by mobile phlebotomists. Additional blood draws and questionnaires over an approximately two-month period could optionally be provided by prospective study participants. Prospective study blood samples were shipped either frozen or at room temperature before DNA extraction. From its cysteine to its phenylalanine, the CDR3 spans 14 amino acids. Left in the record is the CDR3 DNA by itself, 42 bases read in frame from the first base. Here V drops 4 bases and J drops 6 bases, and the junction holds 6 bases not matched to any gene. Via the germline V gene (reference sequence), CDR1 is MNHEY and CDR2 SMNVEV.

Points the paper makes about the study in general: The quantity of clinical and demographic metadata differed by source and by participant and was supplied without curation.

As for this clone: It lacks a known antigen. Qualities for individual bases were not recorded, and no much larger clone is one base off.

Recombination linked TRBV27 to TRBJ1-5; 7 of the junction bases match TRBD1. Sequenced: PBMCs or T cells enriched from blood (not recorded which). This TCR came from a woman aged 55 to 70 who had been exposed to COVID-19. The DNA sequence follows: TGTGCCAGCAGTTATCGACAGGGTAGTCAGCCCCAGCATTTT. This yields the protein CASSYRQGSQPQHF.